A single sample is the source of the 29 T cell receptor beta chains below, sequenced in a study of sequential checkpoint blockade in melanoma. The treatment is: randomized to nivolumab then ipilimumab (arm A) or the reverse (arm B). Sequencing was performed with immunoSEQ multiplex PCR; in TCRdb, only in-frame clones are kept and a portion is missing. The sample records about 9,100 clones, around 75% being singletons. The sample in question was CD8+ T cells sorted from blood (inferred from file names), obtained from a patient given nivolumab and ipilimumab in sequence. These receptors all come from a human donor with melanoma.

The rearrangement uses TRBV4-2 and TRBJ2-3, with 11 bases matching TRBD2. V shed 0 bases, J shed 5 bases, and the junction held 1 base outside the gene matches. The germline CDR1 and CDR2 sequences are LGHNA and YNFKEQ. This CDR3 has 15 amino acids. The DNA of the CDR3 is TGTGCCAGCAGCCAAGATACTAGCGGGAGAGATACGCAGTATTTT. Encoded protein: CASSQDTSGRDTQYF.

CDR3 DNA sequence: TGTGCCACCCTAGCAGCGACGAGGCAGGGGGCGAACCCCTCCTACAATGAGCAGTTCTTC. Translation gives CATLAATRQGANPSYNEQFF. The rearrangement joins TRBV6-4 to TRBJ2-1; the match to TRBD1 covers 8 bases. Trimming took 10 bases from V and 0 from J; bases not matched to a gene: 23. CDR3 length: 20 amino acids. The germline CDR1 and CDR2 sequences are MRHNA and SNTAGT.

This clone was seen only a few times. This CDR3 is also generated by other DNA sequences in the sample. The chain uses TRBV6-5 and TRBJ1-2; 9 bases match TRBD1. After removal of 6 bases from V and 8 bases from J, the junction contained 7 bases not matched to a gene. Looked up from germline, CDR1 is MNHEY and CDR2 is SVGAGI. The CDR3 contains 13 residues. CDR3 in DNA: TGTGCCAGCAGCTCACAGGGGGCGGACGGCTACACCTTC. This translates into CASSSQGADGYTF.

The chain links TRBV7-2 to TRBJ2-1, with TRBD2 matching 11 bases. This CDR3 spans 15 amino acids. Germline V CDR1 and CDR2: SGHTA, FQGNSA. Trimming at V came to 3 bases and at J to 12 bases, leaving 10 bases not matched to a gene. The CDR3 protein is CASSFGLAGGGRQFF. The CDR3, as DNA: TGTGCCAGCAGCTTTGGTCTAGCGGGAGGAGGTCGGCAGTTCTTC.

In this sample, this clone turned up a few times. One end of the junction does not line up with germline, which may come from a read error. V usage is TRBV7-9 and J usage is TRBJ2-1; tentative D call: TRBD2 (6 bases). The CDR3 is 15 amino acids. Germline assignment: CDR1 SEHNR and CDR2 FQNEAQ (reference sequence). The CDR3, as DNA: TGCGCCAGCAGCCAAGGGGAGGAGGCCTACAATGAGCAGTTCTTC. This sequence encodes CASSQGEEAYNEQFF.

This clone came up a few times. The rearrangement links TRBV4-1 to TRBJ2-3; TRBD2 matches 7 bases. The V segment lost 3 bases and the J segment 2 bases; nucleotides outside the gene matches: 14. The CDR3 consists of 18 residues. The germline V gene has CDR1 MGHRA and CDR2 YSYEKL. Here the CDR3 DNA reads TGCGCCAGCAGCCAGGGGATGGCGGGAGTAGGTATCACAGATACGCAGTATTTT. Translated: CASSQGMAGVGITDTQYF.

This clone was recorded a few times. The gene calls are TRBV30 and TRBJ2-7; 9 positions agree with TRBD2. CDR1 and CDR2 from the germline V gene are GTSNPN and SVGIG (reference sequence). Trimming cost V 5 bases and J 2 bases; bases outside gene matches: 7. The CDR3 covers 14 residues. CDR3 in DNA: TGTGCCTGGTCCCTAGCGGGACCTCCCTACGAGCAGTACTTC. The encoded protein is CAWSLAGPPYEQYF.

The chain combines TRBV27 with TRBJ2-1, with 12 bases matching TRBD2. CDR1 is MNHEY, CDR2 SMNVEV, per germline (reference sequence). J lost 6 bases, V lost 2 bases, and 5 bases had no gene match. The CDR3 contains 16 residues. CDR3 region: CASSLPGTSGSNEQFF. DNA of the CDR3: TGTGCCAGCAGTTTACCCGGGACTAGCGGGTCCAATGAGCAGTTCTTC.

This rearrangement joins TRBV6-5 to TRBJ2-1; 13 bases match TRBD2. In germline, CDR1 is MNHEY, CDR2 SVGAGI. This CDR3 has 15 residues. The J segment lost 6 bases and the V segment lost 6 bases, leaving 5 bases of the junction unmatched. The CDR3 DNA reads TGTGCCAGCAGGCACGGGACTAGCGGGGCCAATGAGCAGTTCTTC. It is translated as CASRHGTSGANEQFF.

This clone has just one count. The chain links TRBV5-4 to TRBJ2-1, with 10 bases identical to TRBD2. The CDR3 consists of 14 residues. Germline CDR1 is SGHNT and CDR2 is YYREEE (reference sequence). V trimming: 6 bases; J trimming: 4 bases; junction bases outside the gene matches: 4. The CDR3 is CASTQREGYNEQFF. CDR3 in DNA: TGTGCCAGCACCCAGCGGGAGGGGTACAATGAGCAGTTCTTC.

The rearrangement links TRBV27 to TRBJ1-2, with a weak D call TRBD1 (6 bases). The CDR3 has 15 residues. Trimming cost V 6 bases and J 0 bases, with 14 bases left between them. Germline V lookup: CDR1 MNHEY, CDR2 SMNVEV (reference sequence). The CDR3 region has the DNA TGTGCCAGCAGACCTACGGGACAAACTAACTATGGCTACACCTTC. Translated: CASRPTGQTNYGYTF.

The rearrangement links TRBV30 to TRBJ1-4; D is unclear. Germline V lookup: CDR1 GTSNPN, CDR2 SVGIG (reference sequence). The CDR3 is 13 residues long. Trimming removed 1 base from V and 5 bases from J, with 8 bases in between. The CDR3 DNA reads TGTGCCTGGAGTGCGAAGGAGAATGAAAAACTGTTTTTT. Translated, it gives CAWSAKENEKLFF.

The gene calls are TRBV11-1 and TRBJ2-1; 11 nucleotides line up with TRBD2. The germline CDR1 and CDR2 sequences are SGHAT and FQDESV (reference sequence). The CDR3 covers 15 residues. V dropped 5 bases and J dropped 4; count of bases not matched to a gene: 4. The CDR3 sequence: CASSPSGRPYNEQFF. CDR3 sequence (DNA): TGTGCCAGCAGCCCTAGCGGGAGGCCTTACAATGAGCAGTTCTTC.

The chain joins TRBV7-9 to TRBJ1-5, with D uncertain. Germline CDR1 SEHNR, CDR2 FQNEAQ (reference sequence). The CDR3 is made up of 14 amino acids. V dropped 1 base and J dropped 4 bases, with 8 bases sitting between them. CDR3 residues: CASSLDSGNQPQHF. DNA of the CDR3: TGTGCCAGCAGCTTAGATTCGGGTAATCAGCCCCAGCATTTT.

This chain connects TRBV30 to TRBJ1-3; no definite D call. V dropped 4 bases and J dropped 1 base, with 5 bases sitting between them. The germline CDR1 and CDR2 sequences are GTSNPN and SVGIG (reference sequence). The CDR3 has 12 residues. As DNA, the CDR3 is TGTGCCTGGAAGAGGTCTGGAAACACCATATATTTT. Its protein is CAWKRSGNTIYF.

The CDR3 DNA sequence: TGTGCCAGCAGGTTATCGACCGGGACATCCAACTCCTACAATGAGCAGTTCTTC. It translates to CASRLSTGTSNSYNEQFF. V usage is TRBV11-2 and J usage is TRBJ2-1, with a weak D call TRBD1 (6 bases). Germline V lookup: CDR1 SGHAT, CDR2 FQNNGV. V was shortened by 6 bases and J by 0 bases, with 21 bases between the two germline ends. The CDR3 sequence is 18 residues long. Full variable domain (remainder filled in from reference TRBV11-2 and TRBJ2-1): EAGVAQSPRYKIIEKRQSVAFWCNPISGHATLYWYQQILGQGPKLLIQFQNNGVVDDSQLPKDRFSAERLKGVDSTLKIQPAKLEDSAVYLCASRLSTGTSNSYNEQFFGPGTRLTVL.

Comment on this clone: A much larger clone sits a single nucleotide away, making a read error possible. The chain uses TRBV4-2 and TRBJ2-7; no reliable D call. V was cut by 3 bases and J by 0 bases, with 9 bases left in between. CDR1 is LGHNA, CDR2 YNFKEQ, per germline. This CDR3 has 14 residues. The DNA for the CDR3 is TGTGCCAGCAGCCACACTACAAGCTCCTACGAGCAGTACTTC. This sequence encodes CASSHTTSSYEQYF.

V is TRBV4-1 and J is TRBJ1-3, with D uncertain. The V end was cut by 2 bases, the J end by 0 bases, with 11 bases between. This CDR3 has 16 amino acids. The germline CDR1 and CDR2 sequences are MGHRA and YSYEKL. CDR3 region: CASSQPRTNSGNTIYF. CDR3 DNA: TGCGCCAGCAGCCAACCCAGGACTAACTCTGGAAACACCATATATTTT.

This rearrangement joins TRBV6-1 to TRBJ2-3; TRBD2 matches at 11 bases. The CDR3 totals 15 residues. Trimming took 6 bases from V and 2 from J; bases not matched to a gene: 4. CDR1 is MNHNS, CDR2 SASEGT, per germline. DNA of the CDR3: TGTGCCAGCAGGCGACTAGCGGGGACCACAGATACGCAGTATTTT. Protein product: CASRRLAGTTDTQYF.

This chain uses TRBV4-3 with TRBJ1-4, with a tentative D call TRBD1 (6 bases). Germline V gene data show CDR1 as LGHNA and CDR2 as YSLEER. V gave up 5 bases and J gave up 8 bases, with 18 bases separating them. CDR3 length: 15 amino acids. CDR3 bases: TGCGCCAGCAGCAGGGCCCGGGACAATGAGGAAAAACTGTTTTTT. Its translation: CASSRARDNEEKLFF.

The gene calls are TRBV19 and TRBJ2-1, with D perhaps matching TRBD2 (6 bases). CDR3 size: 16 residues. Trimming left V 0 bases short and J 9 bases short, with 18 bases between. CDR1 and CDR2 (germline): LNHDA, SQIVND (reference sequence). The CDR3 nucleotides are TGTGCCAGTAGTATAGACGCAAGGGGCGCGGAGGGTGAGCAGTTCTTC. Translating it yields CASSIDARGAEGEQFF.

This clone was counted a single time. The V call is TRBV2, the J call TRBJ1-5; TRBD1 matches 11 bases. This CDR3 has 17 amino acids. Germline CDR1 and CDR2: SNHLY and FYNNEI. The J segment lost 3 bases and the V segment lost 3 bases, leaving 7 bases of the junction unmatched. The CDR3 region is CASSDPGTGGTNQPQHF. The CDR3 DNA sequence: TGTGCCAGCAGTGACCCCGGGACAGGGGGAACCAATCAGCCCCAGCATTTT.

This chain joins TRBV28 and TRBJ2-7; TRBD1 aligns across 12 bases. Germline values: CDR1 MDHEN, CDR2 SYDVKM. The CDR3 is made up of 14 amino acids. Unmatched junction bases numbered 3, after V lost 3 bases and J lost 6 bases. The CDR3 is CASSLGTGGGEQYF. In nucleotides, the CDR3 is TGTGCCAGCAGTTTGGGGACAGGGGGCGGCGAGCAGTACTTC.

V usage is TRBV29-1 and J usage is TRBJ2-7; TRBD2 matches 7 bases. V lost 3 bases to trimming and J lost 0 bases; unmatched junction nucleotides: 2. Germline V gives CDR1 SQVTM, CDR2 ANQGSEA. The CDR3 is 13 residues long. As DNA, the CDR3 is TGCAGCGTTGACGGCGGGAGCTCCTACGAGCAGTACTTC. It encodes CSVDGGSSYEQYF.

By frequency in the sample, this clone is medium-sized (0.01 to 0.1%). V usage is TRBV6-4 and J usage is TRBJ2-3; 7 nucleotides match TRBD2. The germline V gene encodes CDR1 MRHNA and CDR2 SNTAGT. The CDR3 extends over 15 amino acids. Losses at the gene ends were 3 bases for V and 2 bases for J; bases not matched to a gene: 5. DNA of the CDR3: TGTGCCAGCAGTGAAGAAGCGGGGTCCACAGATACGCAGTATTTT. It codes for CASSEEAGSTDTQYF.

The CDR3 DNA follows: TGTGCCAGCAGTTTCCCCGGACTAGGAGGGACCACAGATACGCAGTATTTT. The encoded protein is CASSFPGLGGTTDTQYF. This rearrangement joins TRBV27 to TRBJ2-3, with 7 bases fitting TRBD2. Unmatched junction bases numbered 11, after V lost 3 bases and J lost 2 bases. The CDR3 is made up of 17 amino acids. The germline CDR1 and CDR2 sequences are MNHEY and SMNVEV (reference sequence).

This chain uses TRBV13 with TRBJ2-7, with 8 bases aligning to TRBD1. Unmatched junction bases numbered 3, after V lost 5 bases and J lost 3 bases. The germline V gene encodes CDR1 PRHDT and CDR2 FYEKMQ (reference sequence). The CDR3 has 13 amino acids. The CDR3, as DNA: TGTGCCAGCAGCCCTGACAGGGGCTACGAGCAGTACTTC. Protein sequence: CASSPDRGYEQYF.

This chain connects TRBV9 to TRBJ1-4, with TRBD1 matching 8 bases. Germline assignment: CDR1 SGDLS and CDR2 YYNGEE. J lost 6 bases, V lost 0 bases, and 4 bases had no gene match. The CDR3 sequence is 15 residues long. The CDR3 loop is CASSVGDRTYEKLFF. For the CDR3, the DNA is TGTGCCAGCAGCGTAGGGGACAGGACCTATGAAAAACTGTTTTTT.

The J gene is TRBJ1-3, the V gene TRBV4-1; TRBD1 matches at 7 bases. The CDR3 has 15 amino acids. Germline-derived CDR1 and CDR2 are MGHRA and YSYEKL. V shed 6 bases and J 2 bases; nucleotides not matched to a gene: 7. The CDR3 DNA reads TGCGCCAGCAGTTTCACAGGGGAACCTGGAAACACCATATATTTT. Its translation: CASSFTGEPGNTIYF.